This T cell receptor (beta chain) was documented in a study of shared clonotypes between healthy human individuals. Study-wide points: For naive CD4 cells, 4% to 5% of clonotypes were shared across a handful of donors. Investigators collected only blood, and repertoires in tissues likely differ. What limited the represented genetic and exposure-history diversity was the small number of donors. Across subsets, estimated richness was generally greater for naive than for memory populations.

As defined, naive CD8 cells were CD45RO-negative and positively selected for CCR7, with terminally differentiated effector memory CD45RA+ cells excluded. Notes on this clone: Its specificity is not known. Other DNA sequences in the sample encode the same CDR3.

Repertoires were generated with immunoSEQ multiplex PCR, while TCRdb's copy carries only in-frame clones and drops some. Altogether about 2 million clones are present, over 85% being singletons, with the ten largest covering around 1.2%. The sequencing sample was made of naive CD8+ T cells sorted from blood. This clonotype originated in a man aged 18 to 29 in good health.

The CDR3 bases are TGTGCCAGCAGCGTAGGGGGGGATGCCTCCTACGAGCAGTACTTC. This gives the protein CASSVGGDASYEQYF. The chain is built from TRBV9 and TRBJ2-7, with TRBD2 as a possible D gene (6 bases). CDR1 and CDR2 from the germline V gene are SGDLS and YYNGEE. CDR3 size: 15 residues. The germline V and J ends were trimmed by 0 bases and 0 bases, with 10 bases remaining between them.